This record covers a single T cell receptor beta chain. Original analysis: Amplification with reference gene primers provided the estimates of nucleated cell counts. Produced via immunoSEQ multiplex PCR; TCRdb's table is partial and in-frame only. V, J and clone size were drawn from that table, and D and trimming were deduced from the DNA. The sample gives 60,000 to 65,000 clones, 84% of which show up once; 5.5% to 6% is in the top ten. This record belongs to a study of blood T cell repertoires in COVID-19. In the study overall: There were acute and convalescent COVID-19 samples, and they came from the United States, Italy and Spain.

The CDR3 loop spans 15 amino acids. Germline V gene sequence: CDR1 MNHEY, CDR2 SVGEGT. The V end was cut by 6 bases, the J end by 2 bases, with 16 bases between. The rearrangement joins TRBV6-2 or TRBV6-3 to TRBJ1-2; D may be TRBD1 (5 bases). The TCR was taken from a woman aged 55 to 70 with acute or convalescent COVID-19. Sequences were obtained from peripheral blood. The CDR3 coding sequence is TGTGCCAGCAGCCAAACAGGCTTGCTAAACTATGGCTACACCTTC. Translation gives CASSQTGLLNYGYTF.